Below are 20 T cell receptor beta chains sequenced from a single sample in a study of shared clonotypes between healthy human individuals. Using immunoSEQ multiplex PCR, the repertoire was profiled, and TCRdb retains in-frame clones only, with some absent. The sample lists about 2 million clones; over 85% were seen once. Sample: naive CD4+ T cells sorted from blood. This sample's subset: CD45RA+ positively selected. These receptors came from a man younger than 35 in good health.

The CDR3 nucleotides are TGCGCCAGCAGTCCCGACTCAGGGGGTTACGAGCAGTACTTC. It translates to CASSPDSGGYEQYF. V is TRBV5-1 and J is TRBJ2-7; 7 nucleotides line up with TRBD1. Germline-derived CDR1 and CDR2 are SGHRS and YFSETQ. The CDR3 totals 14 residues. The J segment lost 4 bases and the V segment lost 5 bases, leaving 9 bases of the junction unmatched.

Concerning this clone itself: The sample contains more than one DNA sequence encoding this CDR3. The chain uses TRBV10-3 and TRBJ2-5; 10 bases align to TRBD2. Per germline, CDR1 ENHRY and CDR2 SYGVKD. The V and J ends lost 3 bases and 5 bases, in that order; junction bases with no gene match: 3. This CDR3 comprises 14 residues. The CDR3 coding sequence is TGTGCCATCAGTGAAGCGGGGGGGCGGGAGACCCAGTACTTC. The encoded protein is CAISEAGGRETQYF.

The CDR3 is CAWSGGLAGALSSYNEQFF. CDR3 sequence (DNA): TGTGCCTGGAGTGGCGGACTAGCGGGAGCCCTGAGCTCCTACAATGAGCAGTTCTTC. The chain has TRBV30 and TRBJ2-1; TRBD2 matches 13 bases. The length of the CDR3 is 19 residues. CDR1 is GTSNPN and CDR2 is SVGIG in the germline V gene (reference sequence). V was clipped by 1 base and J by 0 bases; unmatched bases: 9.

J is TRBJ2-7 and V is TRBV19; no reliable D call. With 5 bases removed from V and 3 bases from J, the gap between germline ends came to 8 bases. Per the germline V gene, CDR1 is LNHDA and CDR2 is SQIVND (reference sequence). CDR3 size: 12 residues. The CDR3 spells CASSSDLYEQYF. In DNA form, the CDR3 reads TGTGCCAGTAGTTCTGACCTCTACGAGCAGTACTTC. The whole variable domain, filled in from reference TRBV19 and TRBJ2-7, reads DGGITQSPKYLFRKEGQNVTLSCEQNLNHDAMYWYRQDPGQGLRLIYYSQIVNDFQKGDIAEGYSVSREKKESFPLTVTSAQKNPTAFYLCASSSDLYEQYFGPGTRLTVT.

V gene TRBV6-5 combines with J gene TRBJ2-7; D not resolved. Germline CDR1 is MNHEY and CDR2 is SVGAGI. The CDR3 runs 13 residues. V lost 3 bases to trimming and J lost 2 bases, with 8 bases between them. CDR3 coding DNA: TGTGCCAGCAGTTATCGAGCTACCTACGAGCAGTACTTC. Amino acid sequence: CASSYRATYEQYF.

The chain combines TRBV29-1 with TRBJ2-1; possible D gene TRBD1, 5 bases. The CDR3 contains 11 residues. Trimming removed 5 bases at V and 7 bases at J, with 9 bases between. The germline V gene has CDR1 SQVTM and CDR2 ANQGSEA. The CDR3 here is CSVRRVNEQFF. CDR3 coding DNA: TGCAGCGTTCGCAGGGTGAATGAGCAGTTCTTC.

A note on this clone: A read error is likely, as this CDR3 ends without the conserved phenylalanine or tryptophan. V and J are TRBV5-4 and TRBJ1-6; D possibly corresponds to TRBD1 (5 bases). In germline, CDR1 is SGHNT, CDR2 YYREEE (reference sequence). V was clipped by 0 bases and J by 4 bases, with 8 bases between them. This CDR3 region has 15 residues. The CDR3 sequence is CASSLGQTYNSPLHS. The CDR3 nucleotides read TGTGCCAGCAGCTTGGGACAGACGTATAATTCACCCCTCCACTCT.

This chain uses TRBV29-1 with TRBJ2-5; D gene ambiguous. Germline values: CDR1 SQVTM, CDR2 ANQGSEA. This CDR3 is built from 15 residues. V was trimmed by 0 bases and J by 0 bases, leaving 11 bases between them. DNA of the CDR3: TGCAGCGTTGAAGATTGGGGTTCGGACCAAGAGACCCAGTACTTC. Encoded protein: CSVEDWGSDQETQYF.

V and J are TRBV7-2 and TRBJ1-1, with TRBD1 identical over 8 bases. CDR1 and CDR2 (germline): SGHTA, FQGNSA. J lost 10 bases, V lost 5 bases, and 12 bases had no gene match. CDR3 length: 14 amino acids. This CDR3 reads CASSSRTGGLGAFF. CDR3 in DNA: TGTGCCAGCAGCAGTCGTACAGGGGGATTGGGAGCTTTCTTT.

About this clone: A much larger clone differs by one base, so this may be a read error. The same CDR3 also results from other DNA sequences found in this sample. The chain combines TRBV11-2 with TRBJ2-3; 10 nucleotides align to TRBD2. Germline assignment: CDR1 SGHAT and CDR2 FQNNGV. The CDR3 is made up of 15 amino acids. With 1 base clipped from V and 3 bases from J, the junction kept 1 base outside the gene matches. The CDR3 region is CASSLASGGTDTQYF. CDR3 nucleotide sequence: TGTGCCAGCAGCTTAGCTAGCGGGGGAACAGATACGCAGTATTTT.

The chain couples TRBV27 to TRBJ2-2, with D maybe TRBD1 (6 bases). Germline V gives CDR1 MNHEY, CDR2 SMNVEV (reference sequence). V was clipped by 2 bases and J by 0 bases, with 16 bases between them. The CDR3 is 18 amino acids. CDR3 residues: CASSLPQGGGANTGELFF. The CDR3 bases are TGTGCCAGCAGTTTACCGCAAGGGGGTGGGGCGAACACCGGGGAGCTGTTTTTT.

On this clone itself: A much larger clonotype is one base distant, so this may be a read error. Other nucleotide sequences in the sample specify the same CDR3. The chain recombines TRBV11-1 with TRBJ2-3, with D uncertain. CDR1 is SGHAT and CDR2 is FQDESV in the germline V gene (reference sequence). The CDR3 spans 11 residues. V lost 0 bases to trimming and J lost 6 bases, with 1 base between them. The CDR3 sequence: CASSLADTQYF. In DNA form, the CDR3 reads TGTGCCAGCAGCTTAGCCGATACGCAGTATTTT.

The gene calls are TRBV2 and TRBJ1-1; 7 positions match TRBD1. This CDR3 region has 14 residues. Germline loops: CDR1 SNHLY, CDR2 FYNNEI. V was pared by 5 bases and J by 1 base, with 4 bases of the junction left unmatched. In DNA, the CDR3 is TGTGCCAGCAGTTACGGACAGGCGAACACTGAAGCTTTCTTT. Protein product: CASSYGQANTEAFF. Complete variable domain (other parts from reference TRBV2 and TRBJ1-1): EPEVTQTPSHQVTQMGQEVILRCVPISNHLYFYWYRQILGQKVEFLVSFYNNEISEKSEIFDDQFSVERPDGSNFTLKIRSTKLEDSAMYFCASSYGQANTEAFFGQGTRLTVV.

The chain carries TRBV29-1 and TRBJ2-7; TRBD2 agrees at 12 bases. With 5 bases clipped from V and 2 bases from J, the junction kept 4 bases outside the gene matches. CDR3 length equals 14 residues. The germline V gene encodes CDR1 SQVTM and CDR2 ANQGSEA. CDR3 DNA sequence: TGCAGCGTTCGACTAGCGGGGGCTCCCTACGAGCAGTACTTC. This encodes CSVRLAGAPYEQYF.

Comments on this clone: This CDR3 is also generated by other DNA sequences in the sample. The J gene is TRBJ1-5, the V gene TRBV10-2, with D unclear. Germline V lookup: CDR1 WSHSY, CDR2 SAAADI. The CDR3 has 13 residues. The V end was cut by 6 bases, the J end by 0 bases, with 6 bases between. CDR3 loop: CASRGNSNQPQHF. The CDR3 DNA reads TGCGCCAGCAGGGGGAATAGCAATCAGCCCCAGCATTTT.

V usage is TRBV5-1 and J usage is TRBJ2-7, with 10 bases fitting TRBD1. Germline values: CDR1 SGHRS, CDR2 YFSETQ. The CDR3 length is 15 residues. With V trimmed by 3 bases and J by 5 bases, 8 bases remained unmatched. CDR3 sequence (DNA): TGCGCCAGCAGCTATACCGGGACAGGGGACCACGAGCAGTACTTC. It encodes CASSYTGTGDHEQYF.

The chain has TRBV28 and TRBJ2-1; either TRBD1 or TRBD2 may fit D (6 bases each). CDR1 MDHEN and CDR2 SYDVKM come from the germline V gene. The CDR3 runs to 16 residues. V was pared by 5 bases and J by 5 bases, with 19 bases between. The CDR3 here is CASSTRNRGPHNEQFF. In nucleotides, the CDR3 is TGTGCCAGCAGTACCCGAAATCGGGGGCCTCACAATGAGCAGTTCTTC.

The V gene is TRBV29-1, the J gene TRBJ1-4; 9 bases align to TRBD1. Germline V gene data show CDR1 as SQVTM and CDR2 as ANQGSEA. After removal of 6 bases from V and 7 bases from J, the junction contained 6 bases not matched to a gene. The CDR3 has 13 residues. The DNA of the CDR3 is TGCAGCGTACAGGGGGCCATGGGTGAAAAACTGTTTTTT. Residues: CSVQGAMGEKLFF.

J is TRBJ2-1 and V is TRBV27, with 7 bases matching TRBD1. The CDR3 length is 14 residues. In germline, CDR1 is MNHEY, CDR2 SMNVEV (reference sequence). V was clipped by 5 bases and J by 1 base; unmatched bases: 2. CDR3 region: CASSTTGSYNEQFF. The CDR3 DNA follows: TGTGCCAGCAGTACGACAGGGTCCTACAATGAGCAGTTCTTC.

This chain uses TRBV6-1 with TRBJ2-5; the D gene could be TRBD1 or TRBD2 (5 bases each). CDR3 size: 12 residues. The V end was cut by 6 bases, the J end by 5 bases, with 10 bases between. Germline values: CDR1 MNHNS, CDR2 SASEGT. CDR3 sequence: CASSPGPETQYF. The CDR3 DNA follows: TGTGCCAGCAGCCCGGGGCCGGAGACCCAGTACTTC.